The 17 T cell receptor beta chains below were found in one sample sequenced in a study of blood T cell repertoires in COVID-19. This table comes from immunoSEQ multiplex PCR, and its TCRdb copy is limited to in-frame clones, with some not included. The repertoire holds under 200,000 clones, with around 85% as singletons. Input material: peripheral blood. The receptors here all came from a man in his sixties or seventies with active or convalescent COVID-19.

The chain uses TRBV28 and TRBJ2-7, with TRBD1 matching over 7 bases. Germline V lookup: CDR1 MDHEN, CDR2 SYDVKM. The CDR3 consists of 16 residues. The V and J ends lost 5 bases and 0 bases, in that order; junction bases with no gene match: 10. CDR3 sequence (DNA): TGTGCCAGCAGTGGAATGGGACAGTCACCCTCCTACGAGCAGTACTTC. The encoded protein is CASSGMGQSPSYEQYF.

V is TRBV7-2 and J is TRBJ2-7, with 7 positions matching TRBD1. Trimming took 3 bases from V and 0 from J; bases not matched to a gene: 5. Germline V gene sequence: CDR1 SGHTA, CDR2 FQGNSA. There are 15 residues in the CDR3. The CDR3 loop reads CASSFFTGDSYEQYF. The CDR3 nucleotides read TGTGCCAGCAGCTTTTTTACAGGGGACTCCTACGAGCAGTACTTC.

J is TRBJ1-5 and V is TRBV27, with 8 bases aligning to TRBD1. The CDR3 length is 15 residues. Trimming at V came to 4 bases and at J to 3 bases, leaving 5 bases not matched to a gene. Germline V CDR1 and CDR2: MNHEY, SMNVEV (reference sequence). The CDR3 DNA follows: TGTGCCAGCAGTTCGGGGGGACAGGACAATCAGCCCCAGCATTTT. Residues: CASSSGGQDNQPQHF.

The chain is built from TRBV19 and TRBJ2-3; 8 bases fit TRBD1. Per the germline V gene, CDR1 is LNHDA and CDR2 is SQIVND (reference sequence). There are 16 residues in the CDR3. V was clipped by 5 bases and J by 3 bases; unmatched bases: 10. This CDR3 is CASSAHKDRVTDTQYF. The DNA of the CDR3 is TGTGCCAGTAGTGCTCACAAGGACAGGGTAACAGATACGCAGTATTTT.

This clone was counted only a few times. The chain couples TRBV5-1 to TRBJ2-7, with TRBD1 identical over 9 bases. Germline V lookup: CDR1 SGHRS, CDR2 YFSETQ. The CDR3 has 14 amino acids. Trimming removed 3 bases from V and 3 bases from J; junction bases left unmatched: 4. The CDR3, as DNA: TGCGCCAGCAGCTCACCGGGACAGGGCTACGAGCAGTACTTC. Amino acids: CASSSPGQGYEQYF.

The rearrangement uses TRBV19 and TRBJ1-2, with D uncertain. The CDR3 covers 12 residues. Germline V CDR1 and CDR2: LNHDA, SQIVND (reference sequence). V was cut by 4 bases and J by 8 bases, with 11 bases left in between. The chain's CDR3 is CASSTIGVGYTF. In DNA form, the CDR3 reads TGTGCCAGTAGTACGATCGGTGTGGGCTACACCTTC.

This rearrangement joins TRBV2 to TRBJ1-5; 8 bases align to TRBD1. Germline V gene lookup returns CDR1 SNHLY and CDR2 FYNNEI. The CDR3 totals 19 residues. V was pared by 5 bases and J by 0 bases, with 15 bases of the junction left unmatched. The CDR3 spells CASSRRTGTQRYSNQPQHF. The CDR3, as DNA: TGTGCCAGCAGTCGTCGGACAGGGACACAACGATATAGCAATCAGCCCCAGCATTTT.

This clone turned up a few times. This chain connects TRBV7-2 to TRBJ2-1, with 14 bases lining up with TRBD2. The CDR3 is 15 residues long. Germline V gives CDR1 SGHTA, CDR2 FQGNSA. Trimming took 1 base from V and 9 from J; bases not matched to a gene: 2. This CDR3 reads CASSLGGLAGGEQFF. The CDR3 region has the DNA TGTGCCAGCAGCTTAGGAGGACTAGCGGGGGGTGAGCAGTTCTTC.

Notes on this clone: This sample also contains other DNA sequences that code for the same CDR3. The rearrangement links TRBV5-4 to TRBJ2-1, with D possibly matching TRBD2 (5 bases). The CDR3 spans 14 residues. V lost 2 bases to trimming and J lost 2 bases, with 8 bases between them. The germline gives CDR1 SGHNT, CDR2 YYREEE (reference sequence). CDR3 in amino acids: CASSLAGAYNEQFF. DNA of the CDR3: TGTGCCAGCAGCTTAGCCGGGGCCTACAATGAGCAGTTCTTC.

The chain combines TRBV18 with TRBJ1-5; D not certain. The germline V gene has CDR1 KGHSH and CDR2 LQKENI. Trimming left V 2 bases short and J 7 bases short, with 12 bases between. The CDR3 is made up of 14 amino acids. The CDR3 DNA follows: TGTGCCAGCTCACCAACGGAGGGTGTCCAGCCCCAGCATTTT. It yields the protein CASSPTEGVQPQHF.

This clone was seen only once. The V and J genes are TRBV18 and TRBJ2-7, with TRBD2 matching over 11 bases. Looked up from germline, CDR1 is KGHSH and CDR2 is LQKENI. Germline trimming cut 4 bases from V and 2 bases from J; bases unmatched to any gene: 1. The CDR3 is made up of 14 amino acids. CDR3 nucleotides: TGTGCCAGCTCACTAGCGGGAGGGACCTACGAGCAGTACTTC. It specifies CASSLAGGTYEQYF.

This chain uses TRBV18 with TRBJ2-7; TRBD2 aligns across 14 bases. The J segment lost 7 bases and the V segment lost 6 bases, leaving 8 bases of the junction unmatched. This CDR3 contains 15 residues. The germline V gene has CDR1 KGHSH and CDR2 LQKENI. The CDR3 region has the DNA TGTGCCAGCTCCCCGGGACTAGCGGGAGTAGGTGAGCAGTACTTC. It is translated as CASSPGLAGVGEQYF.

The rearrangement uses TRBV6-5 and TRBJ2-5, with D perhaps matching TRBD1 (6 bases). The V gene lost 6 bases and the J gene lost 3 bases, with 11 bases spanning the gap. The CDR3 loop spans 13 amino acids. Per the germline V gene, CDR1 is MNHEY and CDR2 is SVGAGI. Written as DNA, the CDR3 is TGTGCCAGCAGGCTACAGGGAGAAGAGACCCAGTACTTC. It translates to CASRLQGEETQYF.

The chain joins TRBV7-9 to TRBJ1-6; no reliable D call. The CDR3 is 15 amino acids. Trimming took 1 base from V and 7 from J, leaving 11 bases between them. Germline V gene data show CDR1 as SEHNR and CDR2 as FQNEAQ (reference sequence). CDR3 protein: CASSLEAGINSPLHF. DNA of the CDR3: TGTGCCAGCAGCTTAGAAGCAGGTATCAATTCACCCCTCCACTTT.

Worth noting for this clone: Compared with germline, one end of the junction differs, possibly owing to a read error. This chain uses TRBV27 with TRBJ1-6; D possibly corresponds to TRBD1 (6 bases). CDR1 MNHEY and CDR2 SMNVEV come from the germline V gene (reference sequence). The CDR3 is 15 amino acids. CDR3 in DNA: TGTGCCAGCCGTTTTGGGGGGGCGACTAATTCACCCCTCCACTTT. Protein: CASRFGGATNSPLHF.

This clone was picked up one time. This chain connects TRBV9 to TRBJ2-3; D unclear. Trimming pared 0 bases from V and 2 bases from J, leaving 10 bases between. The CDR3 has 15 amino acids. Germline-derived CDR1 and CDR2 are SGDLS and YYNGEE. CDR3 in DNA: TGTGCCAGCAGCGTAGCCCCCAGTCTCACAGATACGCAGTATTTT. It translates to CASSVAPSLTDTQYF.

The V and J genes are TRBV11-2 and TRBJ2-5; no reliable D call. The CDR3 runs 15 residues. Per the germline V gene, CDR1 is SGHAT and CDR2 is FQNNGV. V lost 6 bases, J lost 2 bases, and 16 bases lay in between. The CDR3 protein is CASSSAFTSQETQYF. CDR3 nucleotide sequence: TGTGCCAGCAGTTCCGCTTTTACTTCTCAAGAGACCCAGTACTTC.